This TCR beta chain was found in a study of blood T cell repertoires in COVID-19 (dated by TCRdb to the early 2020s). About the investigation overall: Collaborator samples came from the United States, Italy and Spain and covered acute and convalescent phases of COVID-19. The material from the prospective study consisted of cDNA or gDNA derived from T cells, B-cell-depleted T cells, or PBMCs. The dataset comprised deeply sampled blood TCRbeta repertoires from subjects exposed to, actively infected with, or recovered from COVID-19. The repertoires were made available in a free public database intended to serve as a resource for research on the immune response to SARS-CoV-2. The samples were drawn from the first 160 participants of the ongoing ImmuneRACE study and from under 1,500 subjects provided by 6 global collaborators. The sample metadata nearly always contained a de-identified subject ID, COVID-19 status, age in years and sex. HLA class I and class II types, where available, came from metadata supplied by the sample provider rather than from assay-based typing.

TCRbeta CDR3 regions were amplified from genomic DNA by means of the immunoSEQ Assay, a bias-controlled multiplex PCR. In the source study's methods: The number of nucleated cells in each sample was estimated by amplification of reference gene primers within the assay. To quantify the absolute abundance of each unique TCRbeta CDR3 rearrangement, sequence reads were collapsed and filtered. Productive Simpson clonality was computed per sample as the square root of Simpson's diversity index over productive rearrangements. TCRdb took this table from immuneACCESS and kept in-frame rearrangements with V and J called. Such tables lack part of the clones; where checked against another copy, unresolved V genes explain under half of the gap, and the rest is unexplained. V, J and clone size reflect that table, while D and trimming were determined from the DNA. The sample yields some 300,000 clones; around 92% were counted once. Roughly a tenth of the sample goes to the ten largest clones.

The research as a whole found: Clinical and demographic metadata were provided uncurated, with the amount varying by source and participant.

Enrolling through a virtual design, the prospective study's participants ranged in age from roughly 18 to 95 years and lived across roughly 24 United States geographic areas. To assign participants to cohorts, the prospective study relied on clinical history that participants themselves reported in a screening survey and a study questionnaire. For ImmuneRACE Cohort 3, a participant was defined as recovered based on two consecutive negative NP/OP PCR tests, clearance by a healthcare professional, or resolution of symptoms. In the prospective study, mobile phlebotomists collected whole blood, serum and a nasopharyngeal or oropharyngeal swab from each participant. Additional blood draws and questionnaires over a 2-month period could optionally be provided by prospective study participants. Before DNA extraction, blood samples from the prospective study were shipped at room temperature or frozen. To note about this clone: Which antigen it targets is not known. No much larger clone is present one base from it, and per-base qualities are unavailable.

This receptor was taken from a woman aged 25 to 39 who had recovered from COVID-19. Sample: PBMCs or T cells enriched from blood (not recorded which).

The CDR3 corresponds to CASSLAPGGAGNTIYF. The DNA sequence is TGTGCCAGCAGCTTAGCGCCAGGGGGCGCTGGAAACACCATATATTTT. Recombination connected TRBV7-2 to TRBJ1-3, with 8 bases in between that match TRBD1. Here V drops 0 bases and J drops 2 bases, and the junction holds 3 bases not matched to any gene. The CDR3 runs 16 residues from the cysteine to the phenylalanine. The only DNA kept is the CDR3, 48 bases in frame from the first base. Per the germline V gene, SGHTA is the CDR1 and FQGNSA is the CDR2.